This is a list of T cell receptor beta chains from one sample in a study of OX40 agonist ivuxolimab in advanced cancers. Here immunoSEQ multiplex PCR was the method, and the copy in TCRdb shows in-frame clones only, minus some. Of around 30,000 clones listed, 74% are singletons. The starting material was CD4+ or CD8+ T cells sorted from blood, obtained in a trial of the OX40 agonist ivuxolimab. The source of these receptors is an adult with an advanced solid tumor such as melanoma, head and neck, liver or kidney cancer. The CDR3 runs from the conserved cysteine through the conserved F or W. D genes are given only for firm matches. Clone size is stated in some rows and not others, as once, few, many or a class when expanded.

V: TRBV2; D: TRBD1; size: NA; J: TRBJ1-2; CDR3: CASSETGGYGYTF; DNA: TGTGCCAGCAGTGAAACAGGGGGCTATGGCTACACCTTC
V: TRBV2; D: TRBD1; size: NA; J: TRBJ1-3; CDR3: CASSEGSRGLYTIYF; DNA: TGTGCCAGCAGTGAAGGTAGCAGGGGGCTATACACCATATATTTT
V: TRBV2; D: NA; size: NA; J: TRBJ1-4; CDR3: CATMRQANEKLFF; DNA: TGTGCCACGATGAGACAGGCTAATGAAAAACTGTTTTTT
V: TRBV14; D: NA; size: NA; J: TRBJ1-1; CDR3: CASSQAGPWTEAFF; DNA: TGTGCCAGCAGCCAAGCGGGGCCGTGGACTGAAGCTTTCTTT
V: TRBV7-3; D: NA; size: NA; J: TRBJ2-3; CDR3: CASSFTGPDTQYF; DNA: TGTGCCAGCAGCTTCACGGGTCCAGATACGCAGTATTTT
V: TRBV6-6; D: NA; size: few; J: TRBJ1-6; CDR3: CASSQYQGLLHF; DNA: TGTGCCAGCAGTCAATACCAGGGGCTCCTCCACTTT
V: TRBV10-3; D: TRBD1; size: NA; J: TRBJ1-1; CDR3: CAISKTGPMNTEAFF; DNA: TGTGCCATCAGTAAGACAGGGCCCATGAACACTGAAGCTTTCTTT
V: TRBV2; D: TRBD1; size: NA; J: TRBJ1-3; CDR3: CASSSQGSSGNTIYF; DNA: TGTGCCAGCAGTTCACAGGGGAGCTCTGGAAACACCATATATTTT
V: TRBV5-1; D: NA; size: NA; J: TRBJ2-3; CDR3: CASSPEGDTQYF; DNA: TGCGCCAGCAGCCCGGAGGGAGATACGCAGTATTTT
V: TRBV7-3; D: TRBD2; size: NA; J: TRBJ2-3; CDR3: CASSSGTSGGTDTQYF; DNA: TGTGCCAGCAGCTCCGGGACTAGCGGGGGCACAGATACGCAGTATTTT
V: TRBV5-5; D: TRBD1; size: NA; J: TRBJ1-6; CDR3: CASSTGTGGRPLHF; DNA: TGTGCCAGCAGCACTGGGACAGGCGGCAGGCCCCTCCACTTT
V: TRBV9; D: TRBD2; size: few; J: TRBJ2-5; CDR3: CASSSLTSGGAPETQYF; DNA: TGTGCCAGCAGCTCTCTTACTAGCGGGGGGGCCCCAGAGACCCAGTACTTC
V: TRBV19; D: NA; size: NA; J: TRBJ2-7; CDR3: CASSIGGEQYF; DNA: TGTGCCAGTAGTATTGGGGGGGAGCAGTACTTC
V: TRBV30; D: NA; size: NA; J: TRBJ1-4; CDR3: CAWSVARGASTNEKLFF; DNA: TGTGCCTGGAGTGTAGCGAGAGGGGCGTCAACTAATGAAAAACTGTTTTTT
V: TRBV14; D: NA; size: NA; J: TRBJ1-1; CDR3: CASSQVNRVNTEAFF; DNA: TGTGCCAGCAGCCAAGTTAACAGGGTGAACACTGAAGCTTTCTTT
V: TRBV9; D: NA; size: NA; J: TRBJ1-1; CDR3: CASSSLGTVPTEAFF; DNA: TGTGCCAGCAGTTCCCTGGGGACTGTGCCCACTGAAGCTTTCTTT
V: TRBV2; D: NA; size: NA; J: TRBJ2-5; CDR3: CASSLGVRQETQYF; DNA: TGTGCCAGCAGCCTAGGGGTGCGCCAAGAGACCCAGTACTTC
V: TRBV9; D: NA; size: NA; J: TRBJ1-2; CDR3: CASSLPPGNNYGYTF; DNA: TGTGCCAGCAGCTTACCTCCAGGGAATAACTATGGCTACACCTTC
V: TRBV6-5; D: NA; size: NA; J: TRBJ2-3; CDR3: CASRREDADTQYF; DNA: TGTGCCAGCAGAAGAGAAGACGCAGATACGCAGTATTTT
V: TRBV7-2; D: TRBD1; size: once; J: TRBJ1-2; CDR3: CASSLVPGTGEDGYTF; DNA: TGTGCCAGCAGCTTAGTACCGGGGACAGGGGAGGATGGCTACACCTTC
V: TRBV19; D: NA; size: NA; J: TRBJ1-1; CDR3: CASTNEPGLNTEAFF; DNA: TGTGCCAGTACCAACGAACCAGGCCTGAACACTGAAGCTTTCTTT
V: TRBV30; D: NA; size: NA; J: TRBJ1-3; CDR3: CAWSVRGRNTIYF; DNA: TGTGCCTGGAGTGTACGAGGGAGAAACACCATATATTTT
V: TRBV18; D: NA; size: NA; J: TRBJ1-2; CDR3: CASSPDTNYGYTF; DNA: TGTGCCAGCTCACCAGATACTAACTATGGCTACACCTTC
V: TRBV18; D: TRBD1; size: once; J: TRBJ1-2; CDR3: CASSPDLTGGSYGYTF; DNA: TGTGCCAGCTCACCAGATCTGACAGGGGGCAGTTATGGCTACACCTTC
V: TRBV23-1; D: TRBD1; size: NA; J: TRBJ1-5; CDR3: CASSQSSRGAIFCNQPQHF; DNA: TGCGCCAGCAGTCAATCGAGCAGGGGGGCTATTTTTTGCAATCAGCCCCAGCATTTT
V: TRBV27; D: NA; size: NA; J: TRBJ1-1; CDR3: CASSLSGRAPFF; DNA: TGTGCCAGCAGTTTATCGGGGAGGGCTCCTTTCTTT
V: TRBV7-2; D: NA; size: NA; J: TRBJ2-1; CDR3: CASSLVWGMGNEQFF; DNA: TGTGCCAGCAGCTTAGTATGGGGAATGGGCAATGAGCAGTTCTTC
V: TRBV5-1; D: NA; size: NA; J: TRBJ2-5; CDR3: CASSLTIGSQETQYF; DNA: TGCGCCAGCAGCTTGACGATCGGGAGCCAAGAGACCCAGTACTTC
V: TRBV11-2; D: NA; size: NA; J: TRBJ1-1; CDR3: CASSLRENTEAFF; DNA: TGTGCCAGCAGCTTAAGGGAGAACACTGAAGCTTTCTTT
V: TRBV6-6; D: NA; size: NA; J: TRBJ2-7; CDR3: CASGRGGRYEQYF; DNA: TGTGCCAGCGGCCGAGGGGGGCGCTACGAGCAGTACTTC
V: TRBV5-1; D: NA; size: NA; J: TRBJ2-3; CDR3: CASSLWGAPTDTQYF; DNA: TGCGCCAGCAGCTTGTGGGGGGCGCCCACAGATACGCAGTATTTT
V: TRBV19; D: TRBD1; size: NA; J: TRBJ1-4; CDR3: CASSQGAGEKLFF; DNA: TGTGCCAGTAGTCAGGGGGCAGGTGAAAAACTGTTTTTT
V: TRBV5-4; D: NA; size: few; J: TRBJ2-5; CDR3: CASRLNGGETQYF; DNA: TGTGCCAGCAGACTGAATGGCGGAGAGACCCAGTACTTC
V: TRBV6-6; D: TRBD2; size: NA; J: TRBJ2-3; CDR3: CASSYNSGGPGDTQYF; DNA: TGTGCCAGCAGTTATAATAGCGGGGGGCCCGGAGATACGCAGTATTTT
V: TRBV7-9; D: NA; size: NA; J: TRBJ1-2; CDR3: CASSLKGGIYGYTF; DNA: TGTGCCAGCAGCTTAAAGGGAGGAATCTATGGCTACACCTTC
V: TRBV9; D: NA; size: NA; J: TRBJ1-3; CDR3: CASSVGGASSGNTIYF; DNA: TGTGCCAGCAGCGTAGGTGGGGCGAGCTCTGGAAACACCATATATTTT
V: TRBV2; D: NA; size: NA; J: TRBJ1-1; CDR3: CASGRTANTEAFF; DNA: TGTGCCAGCGGCCGGACGGCGAACACTGAAGCTTTCTTT
V: TRBV7-9; D: TRBD1; size: NA; J: TRBJ2-2; CDR3: CASSRRDRGGTGELFF; DNA: TGTGCCAGCAGCCGACGAGACAGGGGAGGAACCGGGGAGCTGTTTTTT
V: TRBV7-9; D: NA; size: few; J: TRBJ2-3; CDR3: CASSAGGTTDTQYF; DNA: TGTGCCAGCAGCGCCGGGGGAACCACAGATACGCAGTATTTT
V: TRBV19; D: TRBD1; size: NA; J: TRBJ1-2; CDR3: CASSTHRGGNYGYTF; DNA: TGTGCCAGTAGTACTCACAGGGGTGGAAACTATGGCTACACCTTC
V: TRBV5-6; D: TRBD1; size: NA; J: TRBJ1-6; CDR3: CASSLVDRGRNSPLHF; DNA: TGTGCCAGCAGCCTGGTAGACAGGGGAAGGAATTCACCCCTCCACTTT